One and the same sample provided the 14 T cell receptor beta chains below, sequenced in a study of cytomegalovirus exposure and HLA in healthy donors. Primers included in the PCR were 60 Vbeta and 13 Jbeta primers. Assay: immunoSEQ multiplex PCR; the TCRdb copy retains only in-frame clones and omits some. The sample comprises under 200,000 clones, around three quarters of which are singletons, and 1% rests with the top ten. Source material: PBMCs. The receptors were sampled from a woman aged 45-65 years in good health and CMV-seropositive.

The chain combines TRBV7-2 with TRBJ2-5, with 13 bases lining up with TRBD2. Germline V lookup: CDR1 SGHTA, CDR2 FQGNSA. V shed 6 bases, J shed 2 bases, and the junction held 6 bases outside the gene matches. The CDR3 has 16 amino acids. CDR3 bases: TGTGCCAGCAGACGGGGACTAGCGGGGAGACAAGAGACCCAGTACTTC. It is translated as CASRRGLAGRQETQYF.

As regards this clone: Distinct nucleotide sequences in the sample also encode this CDR3. This chain connects TRBV27 to TRBJ1-5; 7 bases line up with TRBD1. This CDR3 has 14 amino acids. With V trimmed by 6 bases and J by 7 bases, 9 bases remained unmatched. Germline CDR1 MNHEY, CDR2 SMNVEV (reference sequence). The CDR3 nucleotides are TGTGCCAGCAGACCCTACAGGGGTTGGCAGCCCCAGCATTTT. It encodes CASRPYRGWQPQHF.

The gene calls are TRBV30 and TRBJ1-2, with TRBD1 as a possible D gene (5 bases). V was shortened by 8 bases and J by 2 bases, with 9 bases between the two germline ends. The germline V gene has CDR1 GTSNPN and CDR2 SVGIG (reference sequence). The CDR3 is 11 amino acids. The CDR3 nucleotides are TGTGCCCAGGACAAGAACTATGGCTACACCTTC. This codes for CAQDKNYGYTF.

V gene TRBV28 combines with J gene TRBJ1-1; TRBD1 might be the D (6 bases). The CDR3 spans 15 residues. V was clipped by 5 bases and J by 5 bases, with 18 bases between them. The germline V gene has CDR1 MDHEN and CDR2 SYDVKM. The CDR3, as DNA: TGTGCCAGCAGTAACCAGGGGAGGGCGAGGACTGAAGCTTTCTTT. Amino acid sequence: CASSNQGRARTEAFF.

V and J are TRBV10-3 and TRBJ1-2, with 9 bases identical to TRBD1. Germline lookup yields CDR1 ENHRY and CDR2 SYGVKD. The CDR3 length is 14 residues. V was clipped by 7 bases and J by 4 bases; unmatched bases: 7. CDR3 amino acids: CAIKRDREGYGYTF. The CDR3 DNA is TGTGCCATCAAACGGGACAGGGAGGGCTATGGCTACACCTTC.

This chain uses TRBV27 with TRBJ2-2, with TRBD1 as a possible D gene (5 bases). Deletions cut 2 bases from V and 7 bases from J, with 14 bases between. The germline gives CDR1 MNHEY, CDR2 SMNVEV (reference sequence). This CDR3 comprises 15 residues. The CDR3 DNA reads as TGTGCCAGCAGTTTAGTTTCTTTAGGGGACGGGGAGCTGTTTTTT. Encoded protein: CASSLVSLGDGELFF.

The chain combines TRBV5-6 with TRBJ2-3, with D possibly matching TRBD2 (6 bases). V lost 3 bases and J 1 base, leaving 21 bases between the germline ends. The CDR3 spans 18 residues. Germline CDR1 reads SGHDT; CDR2 reads YYEEEE. The CDR3 region is CASSSGTPHLYRTDTQYF. CDR3 bases: TGTGCCAGCAGCTCCGGGACTCCGCACCTCTACCGCACAGATACGCAGTATTTT.

The chain combines TRBV6-1 with TRBJ1-2, with TRBD1 matching 7 bases. Germline V gene sequence: CDR1 MNHNS, CDR2 SASEGT. Trimming removed 4 bases from V and 2 bases from J; junction bases left unmatched: 10. The CDR3 runs to 16 residues. The CDR3 region is CASSAMSGQLNYGYTF. CDR3 coding DNA: TGTGCCAGCAGTGCGATGTCGGGACAGCTAAACTATGGCTACACCTTC.

At least ten counts were recorded for this clone. The chain links TRBV15 to TRBJ2-7; TRBD2 matches 8 bases. Trimming took 0 bases from V and 5 from J; bases not matched to a gene: 6. Germline assignment: CDR1 LNHNV and CDR2 YYDKDF (reference sequence). This CDR3 spans 15 amino acids. DNA for the CDR3: TGTGCCACCAGCAGAGAGGGGAATAGCGGGAACGAGCAGTACTTC. Translation gives CATSREGNSGNEQYF.

J is TRBJ2-2 and V is TRBV4-2; 10 positions match TRBD1. The V gene's germline CDR1 is LGHNA and CDR2 YNFKEQ. The J segment lost 8 bases and the V segment lost 2 bases, leaving 8 bases of the junction unmatched. The CDR3 has 16 amino acids. This CDR3 is CASSQIAGTGDGELFF. The CDR3 coding sequence is TGTGCCAGCAGCCAAATAGCCGGGACAGGGGATGGGGAGCTGTTTTTT.

The V and J genes are TRBV6-6 and TRBJ1-1, with TRBD1 matching over 7 bases. J gave up 4 bases and V 6 bases, and 8 bases lay outside the gene matches. In germline, CDR1 is MNHNY, CDR2 SVGAGI (reference sequence). This CDR3 has 14 residues. The CDR3 is CASSPSWTGTEAFF. DNA for the CDR3: TGTGCCAGCAGCCCCAGCTGGACAGGCACTGAAGCTTTCTTT.

The gene calls are TRBV11-3 and TRBJ1-1; D is perhaps TRBD1 (6 bases). V shed 5 bases and J shed 0 bases, with 7 bases lying between them. Germline V gene lookup returns CDR1 SGHNT and CDR2 YENEEA. This CDR3 contains 13 residues. The CDR3 DNA is TGTGCCAGCAGCAGGGGGATGAACACTGAAGCTTTCTTT. Its protein product is CASSRGMNTEAFF.

The chain recombines TRBV21-1 with TRBJ2-3; TRBD2, the table's D call, was not compared with the DNA. TRBV21-1 is described as a pseudogene. CDR3 length: 20 residues. This CDR3 is CASSKPPTSGGQSSTDTQYF. The CDR3 bases are TGTGCCAGCAGCAAACCGCCGACTAGCGGGGGGCAATCTAGCACAGATACGCAGTATTTT.

The V and J genes are TRBV19 and TRBJ1-5; D may be TRBD1 (6 bases). The CDR3 covers 16 residues. Per germline, CDR1 LNHDA and CDR2 SQIVND (reference sequence). V gave up 9 bases and J gave up 0 bases, with 18 bases separating them. The CDR3 reads CASRSGTTYSNQPQHF. The CDR3 DNA is TGTGCCAGCCGGAGCGGGACAACATATAGCAATCAGCCCCAGCATTTT. The full variable domain, its missing parts supplied by reference TRBV19 and TRBJ1-5, is DGGITQSPKYLFRKEGQNVTLSCEQNLNHDAMYWYRQDPGQGLRLIYYSQIVNDFQKGDIAEGYSVSREKKESFPLTVTSAQKNPTAFYLCASRSGTTYSNQPQHFGDGTRLSIL.